This entry features one T cell receptor beta chain sequence. The antigen is undetermined. Germline CDR1 ENHRY, CDR2 SYGVKD. Between the trimmed V and J ends, which lost 3 bases and 3 bases, there was a span of 12 bases. The CDR3 totals 16 residues. Treatment indicated: around 19 received Ad26.COV2.S at low or high dose, single or two shots; about 5 received placebo; per-sample allocation not given. It was on day 63 after the first vaccine or placebo injection that samples were taken. As its vector, the vaccine had Ad26, which expressed Wuhan-strain SARS-CoV-2 spike. Some clones are missing from TCRdb's copy, which holds only in-frame ones; the method was immunoSEQ multiplex PCR. The sample carries more than 250,000 clones, about 90% recorded once. The data stem from a study of Ad26.COV2.S vaccination and SARS-CoV-2 variants. Study details: Intramuscular Ad26.COV2.S at 5x10^10 or 1x10^11 viral particles. Points from the study as a whole: Vaccine and placebo recipients had similar non-spike TCR breadth. Placebo recipients trailed vaccine recipients in spike-specific TCR breadth.

This receptor was obtained from a person aged 18-60 years who received the Ad26.COV2.S COVID-19 vaccine or a placebo. This sample comprised peripheral blood, obtained in a trial of Ad26.COV2.S vaccine versus placebo. This chain joins TRBV10-3 and TRBJ1-6; the D is unclear. The CDR3 region is CAISDRQRDYNSPLHF. CDR3 DNA: TGTGCCATCAGTGATAGGCAGAGGGACTATAATTCACCCCTCCACTTT.